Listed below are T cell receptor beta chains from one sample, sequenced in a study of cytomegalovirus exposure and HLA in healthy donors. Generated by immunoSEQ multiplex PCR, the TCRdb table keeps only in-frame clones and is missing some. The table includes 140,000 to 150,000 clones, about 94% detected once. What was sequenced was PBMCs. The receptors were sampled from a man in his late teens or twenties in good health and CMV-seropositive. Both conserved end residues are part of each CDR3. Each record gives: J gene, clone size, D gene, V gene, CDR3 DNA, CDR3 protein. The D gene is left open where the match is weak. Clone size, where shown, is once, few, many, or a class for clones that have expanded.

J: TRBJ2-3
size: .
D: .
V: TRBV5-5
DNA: TGTGCCAGCAGCTTGTTTAGACTCAGCACAGATACGCAGTATTTT
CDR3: CASSLFRLSTDTQYF

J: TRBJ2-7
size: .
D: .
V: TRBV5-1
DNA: TGCGCCAGCAGCTTGGACGGCTCCTACGAGCAGTACTTC
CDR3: CASSLDGSYEQYF

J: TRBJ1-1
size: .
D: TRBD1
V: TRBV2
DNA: TGTGCCAGCAGTGGGGACAGGGAGGGCACTGAAGCTTTCTTT
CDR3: CASSGDREGTEAFF

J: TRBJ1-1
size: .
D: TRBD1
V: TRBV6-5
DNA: TGTGCCAGCAGTTACTTAGGGGTGACAGGGGACACTGAAGCTTTCTTT
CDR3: CASSYLGVTGDTEAFF

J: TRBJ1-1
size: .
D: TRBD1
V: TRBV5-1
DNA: TGCGCCAGCAGCTTGGTTGGGACAGGGAATGAAGCTTTCTTT
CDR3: CASSLVGTGNEAFF

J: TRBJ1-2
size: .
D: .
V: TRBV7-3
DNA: TGTGCCAGCAGCCCAGACCCGGGGAATGGCTACACCTTC
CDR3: CASSPDPGNGYTF

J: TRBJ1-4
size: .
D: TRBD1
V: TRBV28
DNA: TGTGCCAGCAGTCGGACAGGGGAGCAAGAAAAACTGTTTTTT
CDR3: CASSRTGEQEKLFF

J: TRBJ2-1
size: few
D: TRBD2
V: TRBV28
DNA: TGTGCCAGCAGTCCGTGGACTAGCGGAAACAATGAGCAGTTCTTC
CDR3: CASSPWTSGNNEQFF

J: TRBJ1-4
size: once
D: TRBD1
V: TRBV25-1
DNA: TGTGCCAGCATGTCGGCAGGGGGCTCTGAAAAACTGTTTTTT
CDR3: CASMSAGGSEKLFF

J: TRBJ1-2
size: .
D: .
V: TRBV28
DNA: TGTGCCAGCAGTTTATCAAGCGTCGGCGGCTACACCTTC
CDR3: CASSLSSVGGYTF

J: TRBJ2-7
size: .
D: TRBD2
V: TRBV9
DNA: TGTGCCAGCAGCGTAGGACCTAGCGGGCACTCCTACGAGCAGTACTTC
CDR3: CASSVGPSGHSYEQYF

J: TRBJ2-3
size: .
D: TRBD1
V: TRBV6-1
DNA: TGTGCCAGCAGGACGACAGGGAGCACAGATACGCAGTATTTT
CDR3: CASRTTGSTDTQYF

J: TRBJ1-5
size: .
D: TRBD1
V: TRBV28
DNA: TGTGCCAGTGACAGGGAAGGACTTCCCCAGCATTTT
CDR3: CASDREGLPQHF

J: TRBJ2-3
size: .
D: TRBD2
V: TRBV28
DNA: TGTGCCAGCAGCCGCGGAGCGGGAGTTTCCCCAGATACGCAGTATTTT
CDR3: CASSRGAGVSPDTQYF

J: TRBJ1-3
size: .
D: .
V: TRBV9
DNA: TGTGCCAGCAGCGCCGAGACGGGATTCTCTGGAAACACCATATATTTT
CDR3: CASSAETGFSGNTIYF

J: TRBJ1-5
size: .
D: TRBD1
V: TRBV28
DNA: TGTGCCAGTCACAGGGGTGTACAGCCCCAGCATTTT
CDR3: CASHRGVQPQHF

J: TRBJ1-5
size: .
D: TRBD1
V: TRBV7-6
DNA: TGTGCCAGCAGTGCCGGGACAGCGCATCAGCCCCAGCATTTT
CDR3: CASSAGTAHQPQHF

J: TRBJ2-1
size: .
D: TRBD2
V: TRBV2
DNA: TGTGCCAGCAGTCCTTTGGGGGGGTCCTACAATGAGCAGTTCTTC
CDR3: CASSPLGGSYNEQFF

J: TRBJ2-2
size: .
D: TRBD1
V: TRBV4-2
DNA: TGTGCCAGCAGCCAAGAACCAACAGGGGCGAACACCGGGGAGCTGTTTTTT
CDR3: CASSQEPTGANTGELFF

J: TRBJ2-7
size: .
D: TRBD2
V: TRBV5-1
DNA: TGCGCCAGCAGCATACCGGCGCGGGGGGGATCCTACGAGCAGTACTTC
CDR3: CASSIPARGGSYEQYF

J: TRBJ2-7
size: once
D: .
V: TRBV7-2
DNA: TGTGCCAGCAGCTCCGGGATGGGCCCCTACGAGCAGTACTTC
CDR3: CASSSGMGPYEQYF

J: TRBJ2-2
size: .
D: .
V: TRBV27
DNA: TGTGCCAGCAGTTCCCCCCCAGCGAACACCGGGGAGCTGTTTTTT
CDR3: CASSSPPANTGELFF

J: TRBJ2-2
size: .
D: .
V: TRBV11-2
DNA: TGTGCCAGCAGCTATACACGGAACACCGGGGAGCTGTTTTTT
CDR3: CASSYTRNTGELFF

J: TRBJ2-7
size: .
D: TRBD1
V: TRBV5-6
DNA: TGTGCCAGCAGCTTGGGCCTACAGGGGGCAGAGTACGAGCAGTACTTC
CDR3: CASSLGLQGAEYEQYF

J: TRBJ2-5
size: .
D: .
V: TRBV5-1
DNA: TGCGCCAGCAGCTTTGGAAAACCGGGGGAGACCCAGTACTTC
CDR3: CASSFGKPGETQYF

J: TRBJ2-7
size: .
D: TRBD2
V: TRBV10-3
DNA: TGTGCCATCGCTGGGGAGGCGGGAGGGCCTGTGAACGAGCAGTACTTC
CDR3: CAIAGEAGGPVNEQYF

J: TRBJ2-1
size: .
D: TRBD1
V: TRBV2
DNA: TGTGCCAGCAGTGAATACCGGACAGGGGGTTACAATGAGCAGTTCTTC
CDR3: CASSEYRTGGYNEQFF

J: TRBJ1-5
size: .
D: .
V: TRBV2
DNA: TGTGCCAGCAGTGTAGGAGGGTTTGGACAGCCCCAGCATTTT
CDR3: CASSVGGFGQPQHF

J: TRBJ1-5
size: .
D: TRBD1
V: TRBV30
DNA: TGTGCCTGGAACAGGGGAAATCAGCCCCAGCATTTT
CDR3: CAWNRGNQPQHF

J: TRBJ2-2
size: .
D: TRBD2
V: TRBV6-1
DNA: TGTGCCAGCATCGGCGGGAGGGTCGACGGGGAGCTGTTTTTT
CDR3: CASIGGRVDGELFF

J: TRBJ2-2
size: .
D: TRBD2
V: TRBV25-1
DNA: TGTGCCAGCAGTGATTTTGCTAGCGGATGGGGCGGGGAGCTGTTTTTT
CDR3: CASSDFASGWGGELFF

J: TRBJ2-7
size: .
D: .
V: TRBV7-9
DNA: TGTGCCAGCAGCCCCCGGGCCGGGGCCTACGAGCAGTACTTC
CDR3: CASSPRAGAYEQYF

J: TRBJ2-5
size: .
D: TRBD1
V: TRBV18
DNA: TGTGCCAGCTCACCAAGGACAGGGACCGGAGAGACCCAGTACTTC
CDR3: CASSPRTGTGETQYF

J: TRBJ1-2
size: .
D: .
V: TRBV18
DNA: TGTGCCAGCTCACCCGGACAGAACCACTATGGCTACACCTTC
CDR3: CASSPGQNHYGYTF

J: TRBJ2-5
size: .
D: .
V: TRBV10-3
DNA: TGTGCCATCTCCGATCTACAAGAGACCCAGTACTTC
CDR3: CAISDLQETQYF

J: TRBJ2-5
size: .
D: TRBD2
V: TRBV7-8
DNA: TGTGCCAGCAGTAGGGGAGGGGCCCCCTCCCAAGAGACCCAGTACTTC
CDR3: CASSRGGAPSQETQYF

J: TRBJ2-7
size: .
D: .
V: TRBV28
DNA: TGTGCCAGCAGTCCCCCCCCGTTACTCTCCTACGAGCAGTACTTC
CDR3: CASSPPPLLSYEQYF